This T cell receptor (beta chain) was captured by sequencing in a study of blood T cells in healthy people across ages. Whole-study findings and limits: The study could not conclusively compare naive and antigen-experienced cells, given its unsorted PBMCs.

Then a second PCR, running roughly 7 to 11 cycles, was carried out with a sample-barcoded 5' primer and a J-beta primer mix. TCRdb independently ran MiXCR on the 5' RACE reads; one entry per CDR3 protein. The sample gives about 720,000 distinct CDR3 sequences, 25% of which show up once; 3% to 4% is in the top ten. Of note for this clonotype: Its cognate antigen is unknown.

The data also belong to a second study, concerning T cells of mothers and their children. That work contributes: The sample comes from several healthy Caucasian donors: mothers and children. Related and unrelated pairs show similar shaping of TCR recombination output by thymic selection.

Input material: blood. This TCR was recovered from a boy aged 5-17 years in good health.

CDR3 sequence reads: CSADRAGELFF. The CDR3 region has the DNA TGCAGCGCCGACAGGGCCGGGGAGCTGTTTTTT. The chain uses TRBV29-1 and TRBJ2-2, with 7 bases identical to TRBD1. Losses at the gene ends were 7 bases for V and 6 bases for J; bases not matched to a gene: 2. This CDR3 has 11 residues. The germline CDR1 and CDR2 sequences are SQVTM and ANQGSEA.